A single sample is the source of the 24 T cell receptor beta chains below, sequenced in a study of cytomegalovirus exposure and HLA in healthy donors. The PCR was carried out with 60 Vbeta primers and 13 Jbeta primers. The table came from immunoSEQ multiplex PCR; TCRdb's copy has only in-frame clones and leaves some out. The table shows some 140,000 clones, with 80% occurring only once. The sample was PBMCs. The receptors come from a young man in good health.

This clone was recorded only once. V is TRBV5-1 and J is TRBJ2-3, with 7 bases identical to TRBD1. V trimming: 5 bases; J trimming: 4 bases; junction bases outside the gene matches: 4. In germline, CDR1 is SGHRS, CDR2 YFSETQ. The CDR3 consists of 13 residues. CDR3 sequence reads: CASRPQGADTQYF. CDR3 DNA sequence: TGCGCCAGCAGACCTCAGGGGGCAGATACGCAGTATTTT. Supplemented by reference TRBV5-1 and TRBJ2-3, the full variable domain reads KAGVTQTPRYLIKTRGQQVTLSCSPISGHRSVSWYQQTPGQGLQFLFEYFSETQRNKGNFPGRFSGRQFSNSRSEMNVSTLELGDSALYLCASRPQGADTQYFGPGTRLTVL.

In this sample, this clone turned up a few times. The chain combines TRBV2 with TRBJ2-7, with D perhaps TRBD1 (6 bases). Germline values: CDR1 SNHLY, CDR2 FYNNEI. The CDR3 covers 15 residues. V lost 6 bases and J 5 bases, leaving 20 bases between the germline ends. The CDR3 region is CASRQDRASRNEQYF. In nucleotides, the CDR3 is TGTGCCAGCAGACAGGACAGAGCGAGTCGGAACGAGCAGTACTTC.

Here the CDR3 reads CASSSGQSNNYGYTF. CDR3 bases: TGCGCCAGCAGCTCGGGACAGTCCAATAACTATGGCTACACCTTC. The chain couples TRBV5-1 to TRBJ1-2, with 7 bases that match TRBD1. CDR1 and CDR2 from the germline V gene are SGHRS and YFSETQ. V lost 3 bases and J lost 1; bases outside the gene matches: 6. The CDR3 is made up of 15 amino acids.

This rearrangement joins TRBV28 to TRBJ2-5, with TRBD1 matching 8 bases. The length of the CDR3 is 13 residues. V gave up 6 bases and J gave up 11 bases; unmatched junction bases: 11. The germline gives CDR1 MDHEN, CDR2 SYDVKM. The CDR3: CASRRDRLREQYF. The CDR3 DNA reads TGTGCCAGCAGGCGGGACAGGTTGAGGGAGCAGTACTTC.

The V gene is TRBV19, the J gene TRBJ2-2; 11 nucleotides agree with TRBD1. This CDR3 is 16 amino acids long. The J segment lost 4 bases and the V segment lost 8 bases, leaving 9 bases of the junction unmatched. From germline, CDR1 is LNHDA and CDR2 SQIVND (reference sequence). The CDR3 loop reads CASATRTGGFTGELFF. The CDR3 DNA follows: TGTGCCAGTGCCACTCGGACAGGGGGCTTCACCGGGGAGCTGTTTTTT.

The chain employs TRBV6-1 and TRBJ2-3; possible D gene TRBD1, 5 bases. V was shortened by 3 bases and J by 1 base, with 8 bases between the two germline ends. From germline, CDR1 is MNHNS and CDR2 SASEGT. This CDR3 contains 14 residues. CDR3 nucleotides: TGTGCCAGCAGTGAGTTGGGGCGCACAGATACGCAGTATTTT. The encoded protein is CASSELGRTDTQYF.

This clone was detected once. The chain has TRBV4-3 and TRBJ1-5; D not certain. The V gene lost 0 bases and the J gene lost 2 bases, with 14 bases spanning the gap. CDR3 length: 17 residues. The germline V gene has CDR1 LGHNA and CDR2 YSLEER. This CDR3 reads CASSQDFPIQGNQPQHF. The CDR3, as DNA: TGCGCCAGCAGCCAAGATTTTCCTATCCAGGGCAATCAGCCCCAGCATTTT.

J is TRBJ2-7 and V is TRBV9; D is perhaps TRBD1 (6 bases). Germline CDR1 reads SGDLS; CDR2 reads YYNGEE. There are 15 residues in the CDR3. Trimming removed 2 bases at V and 6 bases at J, with 18 bases between. The DNA of the CDR3 is TGTGCCAGCAGCGTGGGCACAGGAAGAGGGGGCGAGCAGTACTTC. Translated: CASSVGTGRGGEQYF. Supplemented by reference TRBV9 and TRBJ2-7, the full variable domain reads DSGVTQTPKHLITATGQRVTLRCSPRSGDLSVYWYQQSLDQGLQFLIQYYNGEERAKGNILERFSAQQFPDLHSELNLSSLELGDSALYFCASSVGTGRGGEQYFGPGTRLTVT.

This clone was counted once. This rearrangement joins TRBV28 to TRBJ1-6; D is ambiguous. V shed 4 bases and J shed 4 bases, with 5 bases lying between them. The CDR3 sequence is 13 residues long. In germline, CDR1 is MDHEN, CDR2 SYDVKM. The CDR3 sequence is CASSSSYNSPLHF. The CDR3 coding sequence is TGTGCCAGCAGTTCCTCTTATAATTCACCCCTCCACTTT.

This chain uses TRBV4-3 with TRBJ2-2; 8 positions agree with TRBD2. The V gene's germline CDR1 is LGHNA and CDR2 YSLEER. Trimming cost V 4 bases and J 5 bases; bases outside gene matches: 6. This CDR3 has 15 amino acids. CDR3 in amino acids: CASSPGVAGTGELFF. Written as DNA, the CDR3 is TGCGCCAGCAGCCCTGGAGTAGCGGGAACCGGGGAGCTGTTTTTT.

This chain links TRBV7-3 with TRBJ1-1; D not certain. The CDR3 sequence is 13 residues long. Per the germline V gene, CDR1 is SGHTA and CDR2 is FQGTGA. With 2 bases removed from V and 8 bases from J, the gap between germline ends came to 12 bases. Here the CDR3 DNA reads TGTGCCAGCAGCTTATCAGTGCCCTCCGAAGCTTTCTTT. Its translation is CASSLSVPSEAFF.

The chain joins TRBV15 to TRBJ2-5, with TRBD2 matching 13 bases. The end of the DNA is better explained by TRBJ2-7, so the J call may be wrong. Germline lookup yields CDR1 LNHNV and CDR2 YYDKDF (reference sequence). This CDR3 has 16 residues. The CDR3 protein is CATSPTTSGRAYEQYF. As DNA, the CDR3 is TGTGCCACCAGCCCCACCACTAGCGGGAGGGCCTACGAGCAGTACTTC.

The gene calls are TRBV15 and TRBJ2-5, with 8 positions matching TRBD1. Matching the DNA end better, TRBJ2-7 makes the J call doubtful. The length of the CDR3 is 16 residues. Germline CDR1 and CDR2: LNHNV and YYDKDF (reference sequence). The CDR3 nucleotides read TGTGCCACCAGCAGAGATTTTACAGGGGGAAGGCACGAGCAGTACTTC. Encoded protein: CATSRDFTGGRHEQYF.

This clone was recorded a few times. The genes are TRBV27 and TRBJ2-1, with 8 bases aligning to TRBD2. The CDR3 loop spans 15 amino acids. The J segment lost 0 bases and the V segment lost 6 bases, leaving 4 bases of the junction unmatched. Germline V lookup: CDR1 MNHEY, CDR2 SMNVEV (reference sequence). The chain's CDR3 is CASSYSGSSYNEQFF. DNA of the CDR3: TGTGCCAGCAGCTACAGCGGGAGCTCCTACAATGAGCAGTTCTTC.

The CDR3 DNA reads TGTGCCAGCAGCGTGGGACAGAACACCGGGGAGCTGTTTTTT. Translating gives CASSVGQNTGELFF. This sequence joins TRBV5-6 and TRBJ2-2; D is perhaps TRBD1 (6 bases). CDR1 and CDR2 from the germline V gene are SGHDT and YYEEEE. Between the trimmed V and J ends, which lost 4 bases and 1 base, there was a span of 8 bases. This CDR3 is 14 amino acids long.

The CDR3 DNA reads as TGCGCCAGCAGTGAATTTTACATAGGGGTCCTCTTAGCGAACACCGGGGAGCTGTTTTTT. Its translation is CASSEFYIGVLLANTGELFF. V gene TRBV10-2 combines with J gene TRBJ2-2; D is possibly TRBD1 (5 bases). This CDR3 spans 20 amino acids. V was pared by 3 bases and J by 0 bases, with 23 bases between. Germline V CDR1 and CDR2: WSHSY, SAAADI.

The V call is TRBV7-6, the J call TRBJ1-3; D ambiguous. The CDR3 totals 14 residues. Germline values: CDR1 SGHVS, CDR2 FNYEAQ. Trimming pared 5 bases from V and 3 bases from J, leaving 11 bases between. CDR3 in DNA: TGTGCCAGCAGCGCCAGACTTGATGGAAACACCATATATTTT. Translating gives CASSARLDGNTIYF.

The chain carries TRBV11-2 and TRBJ2-7; D uncertain. There are 12 residues in the CDR3. Per germline, CDR1 SGHAT and CDR2 FQNNGV. V lost 2 bases and J lost 3, with 5 bases in between. The CDR3 loop reads CASSLSSYEQYF. The CDR3, as DNA: TGTGCCAGCAGCTTATCCAGCTACGAGCAGTACTTC.

The chain joins TRBV4-1 to TRBJ2-2; 7 bases are a match to TRBD2. The CDR3 has 16 amino acids. Germline trimming cut 6 bases from V and 5 bases from J; bases unmatched to any gene: 12. The germline V gene encodes CDR1 MGHRA and CDR2 YSYEKL. CDR3: CASREMAGVLTGELFF. The CDR3 DNA sequence: TGCGCCAGCAGAGAGATGGCGGGAGTTTTAACCGGGGAGCTGTTTTTT.

V and J are TRBV27 and TRBJ2-1; TRBD2 aligns across 10 bases. The V segment lost 5 bases and the J segment 10 bases; nucleotides outside the gene matches: 8. The CDR3 length is 14 residues. Per the germline V gene, CDR1 is MNHEY and CDR2 is SMNVEV (reference sequence). The CDR3 bases are TGTGCCAGCAGTCGGCTAGCGGGGGAGGGGGAGCAGTTCTTC. Translation: CASSRLAGEGEQFF.

V gene TRBV28 combines with J gene TRBJ1-3, with D maybe TRBD1 (5 bases). Between the trimmed V and J ends, which lost 6 bases and 2 bases, there was a span of 11 bases. In germline, CDR1 is MDHEN, CDR2 SYDVKM. The CDR3 runs 14 residues. For the CDR3, the DNA is TGTGCCAGCAGCCCAGGGCAGGCTGGAAACACCATATATTTT. Protein product: CASSPGQAGNTIYF. The variable domain in full, with the rest retrieved from reference TRBV28 and TRBJ1-3, is DVKVTQSSRYLVKRTGEKVFLECVQDMDHENMFWYRQDPGLGLRLIYFSYDVKMKEKGDIPEGYSVSREKKERFSLILESASTNQTSMYLCASSPGQAGNTIYFGEGSWLTVV.

The V and J genes are TRBV14 and TRBJ2-5; 7 nucleotides line up with TRBD1. This CDR3 spans 16 amino acids. The germline gives CDR1 SGHDN, CDR2 FVKESK. Trimming cost V 1 base and J 4 bases; bases outside gene matches: 9. This CDR3 is CASSQGFLTGPETQYF. The CDR3 bases are TGTGCCAGCAGCCAAGGATTCCTGACAGGGCCAGAGACCCAGTACTTC.

J is TRBJ2-2 and V is TRBV5-4; D may be TRBD1 (6 bases). V was pared by 4 bases and J by 6 bases, with 13 bases between. The CDR3 covers 14 residues. Looked up from germline, CDR1 is SGHNT and CDR2 is YYREEE (reference sequence). DNA for the CDR3: TGTGCCAGCAGCAGGGACATGGTCGCCGGGGAGCTGTTTTTT. Amino acid sequence: CASSRDMVAGELFF.

J is TRBJ2-1 and V is TRBV27; a weak D match, TRBD2 (6 bases). The CDR3 is 15 residues long. Per the germline V gene, CDR1 is MNHEY and CDR2 is SMNVEV (reference sequence). The germline V and J ends were trimmed by 0 bases and 8 bases, with 14 bases remaining between them. CDR3 nucleotide sequence: TGTGCCAGCAGTTTATCGTTTGGGGGGTGGGATGAGCAGTTCTTC. Its protein is CASSLSFGGWDEQFF.